One and the same sample provided the 8 T cell receptor beta chains below, sequenced in a study of blood T cell repertoires in COVID-19. TCRdb's table, derived via immunoSEQ multiplex PCR, lists solely in-frame clones and lacks some. The data show about 160,000 clones, approximately 90% seen once. The specimen sequenced was peripheral blood. Receptors originate from a man aged 50-59 years with acute or convalescent COVID-19.

The chain has TRBV5-1 and TRBJ1-2; D not certain. This CDR3 is built from 13 residues. Germline assignment: CDR1 SGHRS and CDR2 YFSETQ. V lost 0 bases and J lost 5, with 8 bases in between. DNA of the CDR3: TGCGCCAGCAGCTTGGGTATCCAGTATGGCTACACCTTC. This sequence encodes CASSLGIQYGYTF.

V usage is TRBV20-1 and J usage is TRBJ2-7, with 9 bases lining up with TRBD2. Germline V gene data show CDR1 as DFQATT and CDR2 as SNEGSKA (reference sequence). The J segment lost 2 bases and the V segment lost 3 bases, leaving 11 bases of the junction unmatched. The CDR3 has 16 residues. The CDR3 coding sequence is TGCAGTGCTAGTCCCCATAGCGGGGGCATCACCTACGAGCAGTACTTC. It is translated as CSASPHSGGITYEQYF.

V gene TRBV24-1 combines with J gene TRBJ2-2; 7 nucleotides line up with TRBD2. Germline-derived CDR1 and CDR2 are KGHDR and SFDVKD. This CDR3 comprises 16 residues. V was pared by 10 bases and J by 2 bases, with 12 bases of the junction left unmatched. The DNA of the CDR3 is TGTGCCACTAGTCGGCGGGAGACATCCAACACCGGGGAGCTGTTTTTT. This codes for CATSRRETSNTGELFF.

The chain links TRBV6-5 to TRBJ2-2; weak D call: TRBD1 (5 bases). V dropped 5 bases and J dropped 3 bases, with 13 bases sitting between them. This CDR3 spans 15 amino acids. Germline-derived CDR1 and CDR2 are MNHEY and SVGAGI. CDR3 bases: TGTGCCAGCAGTCGAGGACACTTAGACACCGGGGAGCTGTTTTTT. Translated: CASSRGHLDTGELFF.

The chain has TRBV19 and TRBJ2-7; D unresolved. CDR3 length: 15 amino acids. Germline V lookup: CDR1 LNHDA, CDR2 SQIVND (reference sequence). Trimming left V 5 bases short and J 0 bases short, with 14 bases between. CDR3 nucleotide sequence: TGTGCCAGTAGTCCAGACTCCCGAAGCTCCTACGAGCAGTACTTC. Its translation is CASSPDSRSSYEQYF.

The sample holds a few counts of this clone. The V and J genes are TRBV7-2 and TRBJ2-7; weak D call: TRBD2 (5 bases). Trimming stripped 4 bases from V and 4 bases from J, with 11 bases between. Germline V gives CDR1 SGHTA, CDR2 FQGNSA. The CDR3 runs 13 residues. CDR3 bases: TGTGCCAGCAGCTCGGACGGAGGTTACGAGCAGTACTTC. Protein sequence: CASSSDGGYEQYF. Filled out from reference TRBV7-2 and TRBJ2-7, the complete variable domain reads GAGVSQSPSNKVTEKGKDVELRCDPISGHTALYWYRQSLGQGLEFLIYFQGNSAPDKSGLPSDRFSAERTGGSVSTLTIQRTQQEDSAVYLCASSSDGGYEQYFGPGTRLTVT.

V usage is TRBV27 and J usage is TRBJ2-2; D perhaps matches TRBD1 (5 bases). The germline CDR1 and CDR2 sequences are MNHEY and SMNVEV (reference sequence). The CDR3 spans 15 residues. The V end was cut by 7 bases, the J end by 7 bases, with 19 bases between. This CDR3 reads CASIPGSSVDGELFF. Here the CDR3 DNA reads TGTGCCAGCATCCCAGGGTCCAGCGTGGACGGGGAGCTGTTTTTT.

V usage is TRBV4-1 and J usage is TRBJ1-5; TRBD1 agrees at 10 bases. CDR1 and CDR2 (germline): MGHRA, YSYEKL. V shed 2 bases, J shed 6 bases, and the junction held 7 bases outside the gene matches. The CDR3 covers 16 residues. The CDR3 nucleotides read TGCGCCAGCAGCCAAACCGGGACAGGGGTATTTCAGCCCCAGCATTTT. Protein sequence: CASSQTGTGVFQPQHF.